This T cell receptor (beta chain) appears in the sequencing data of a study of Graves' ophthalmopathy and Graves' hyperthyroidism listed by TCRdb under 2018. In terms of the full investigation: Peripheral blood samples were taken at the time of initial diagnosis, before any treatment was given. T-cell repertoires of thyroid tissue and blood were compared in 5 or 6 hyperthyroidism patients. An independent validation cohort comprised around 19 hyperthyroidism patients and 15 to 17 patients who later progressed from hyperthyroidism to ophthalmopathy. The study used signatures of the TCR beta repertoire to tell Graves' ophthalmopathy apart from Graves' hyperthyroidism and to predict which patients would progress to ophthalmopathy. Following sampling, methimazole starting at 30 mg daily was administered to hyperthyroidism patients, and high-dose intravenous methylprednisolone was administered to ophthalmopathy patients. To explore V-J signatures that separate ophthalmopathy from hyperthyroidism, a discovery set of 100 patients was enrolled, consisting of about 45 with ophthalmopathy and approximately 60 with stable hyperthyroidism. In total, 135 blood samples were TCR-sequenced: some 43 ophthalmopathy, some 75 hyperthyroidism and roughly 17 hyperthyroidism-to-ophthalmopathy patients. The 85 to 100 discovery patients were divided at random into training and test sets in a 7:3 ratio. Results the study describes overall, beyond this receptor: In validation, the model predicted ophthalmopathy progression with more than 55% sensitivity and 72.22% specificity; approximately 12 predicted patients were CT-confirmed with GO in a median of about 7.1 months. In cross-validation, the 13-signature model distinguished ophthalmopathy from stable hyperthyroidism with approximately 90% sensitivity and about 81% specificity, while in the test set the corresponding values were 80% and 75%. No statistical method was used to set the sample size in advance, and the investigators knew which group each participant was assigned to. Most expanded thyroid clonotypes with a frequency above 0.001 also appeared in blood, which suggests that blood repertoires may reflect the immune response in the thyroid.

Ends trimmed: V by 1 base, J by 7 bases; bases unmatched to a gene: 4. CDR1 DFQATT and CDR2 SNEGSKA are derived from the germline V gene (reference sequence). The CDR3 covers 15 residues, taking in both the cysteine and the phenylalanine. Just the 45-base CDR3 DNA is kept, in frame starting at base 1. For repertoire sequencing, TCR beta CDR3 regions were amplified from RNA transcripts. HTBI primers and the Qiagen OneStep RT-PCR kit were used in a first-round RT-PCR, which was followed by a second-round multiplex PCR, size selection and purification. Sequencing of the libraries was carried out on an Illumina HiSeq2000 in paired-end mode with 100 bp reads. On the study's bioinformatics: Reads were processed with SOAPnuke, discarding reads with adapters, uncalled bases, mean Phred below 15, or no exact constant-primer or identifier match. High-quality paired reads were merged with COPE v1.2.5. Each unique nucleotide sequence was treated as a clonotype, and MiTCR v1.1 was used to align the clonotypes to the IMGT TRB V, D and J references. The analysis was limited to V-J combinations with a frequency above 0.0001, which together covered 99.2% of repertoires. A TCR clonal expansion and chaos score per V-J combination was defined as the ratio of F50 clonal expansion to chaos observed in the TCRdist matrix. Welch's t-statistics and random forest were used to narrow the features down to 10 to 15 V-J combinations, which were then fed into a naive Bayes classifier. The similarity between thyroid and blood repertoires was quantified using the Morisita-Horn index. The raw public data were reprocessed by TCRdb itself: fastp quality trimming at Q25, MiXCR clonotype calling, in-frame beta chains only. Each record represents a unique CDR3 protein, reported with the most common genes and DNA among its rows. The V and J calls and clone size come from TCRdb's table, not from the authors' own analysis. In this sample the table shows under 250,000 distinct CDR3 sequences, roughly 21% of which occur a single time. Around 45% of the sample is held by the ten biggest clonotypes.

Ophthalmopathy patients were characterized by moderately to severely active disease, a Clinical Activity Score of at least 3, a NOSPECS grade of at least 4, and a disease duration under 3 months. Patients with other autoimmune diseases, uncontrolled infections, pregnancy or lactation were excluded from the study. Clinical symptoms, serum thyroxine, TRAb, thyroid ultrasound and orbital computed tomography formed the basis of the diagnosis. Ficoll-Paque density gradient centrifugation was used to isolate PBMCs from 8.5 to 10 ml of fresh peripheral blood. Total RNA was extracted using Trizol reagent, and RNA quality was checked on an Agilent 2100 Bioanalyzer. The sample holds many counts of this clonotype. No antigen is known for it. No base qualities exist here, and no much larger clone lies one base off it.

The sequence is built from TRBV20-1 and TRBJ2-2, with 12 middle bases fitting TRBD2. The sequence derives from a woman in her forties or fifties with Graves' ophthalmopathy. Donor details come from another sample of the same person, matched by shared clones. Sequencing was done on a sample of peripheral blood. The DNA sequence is TGCAGTGCTAGAGGACTAGCGGGAGCTAACGGGGAGCTGTTTTTT. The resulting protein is CSARGLAGANGELFF.